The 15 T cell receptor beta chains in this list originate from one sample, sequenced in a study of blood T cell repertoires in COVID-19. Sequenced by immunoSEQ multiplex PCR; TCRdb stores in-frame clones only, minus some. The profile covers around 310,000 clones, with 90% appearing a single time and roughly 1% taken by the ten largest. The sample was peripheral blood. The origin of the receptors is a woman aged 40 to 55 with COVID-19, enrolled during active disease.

The chain's CDR3 is CASSTIHRGPTEAFF. CDR3 coding DNA: TGTGCCAGCTCAACCATTCACAGGGGGCCCACTGAAGCTTTCTTT. This rearrangement joins TRBV18 to TRBJ1-1; 9 bases match TRBD1. The CDR3 loop spans 15 amino acids. Germline lookup yields CDR1 KGHSH and CDR2 LQKENI. Germline trimming cut 5 bases from V and 4 bases from J; bases unmatched to any gene: 8.

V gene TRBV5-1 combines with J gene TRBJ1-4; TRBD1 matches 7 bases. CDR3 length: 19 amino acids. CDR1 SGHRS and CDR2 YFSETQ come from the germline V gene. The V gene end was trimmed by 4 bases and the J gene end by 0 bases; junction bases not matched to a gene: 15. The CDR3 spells CASSVDRENNHATNEKLFF. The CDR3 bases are TGCGCCAGCAGCGTAGACAGGGAAAATAATCACGCAACTAATGAAAAACTGTTTTTT.

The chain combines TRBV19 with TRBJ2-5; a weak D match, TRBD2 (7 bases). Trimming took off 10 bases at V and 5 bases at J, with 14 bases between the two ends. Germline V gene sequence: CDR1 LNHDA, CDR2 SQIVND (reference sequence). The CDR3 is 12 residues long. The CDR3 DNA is TGTGCCACCCGGGGGGCGTGGGAGACCCAGTACTTC. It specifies CATRGAWETQYF.

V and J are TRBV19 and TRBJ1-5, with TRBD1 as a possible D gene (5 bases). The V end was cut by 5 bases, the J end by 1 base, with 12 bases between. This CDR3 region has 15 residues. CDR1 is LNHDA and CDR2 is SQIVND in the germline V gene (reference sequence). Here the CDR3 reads CASSSMTASNQPQHF. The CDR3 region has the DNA TGTGCCAGTAGTTCAATGACAGCCAGCAATCAGCCCCAGCATTTT.

The CDR3 is CASSEYGSIQETQYF. Written as DNA, the CDR3 is TGTGCCAGCAGTGAATACGGTAGCATCCAAGAGACCCAGTACTTC. V is TRBV6-1 and J is TRBJ2-5; D is uncertain. Per germline, CDR1 MNHNS and CDR2 SASEGT. CDR3 size: 15 residues. V gave up 2 bases and J gave up 1 base, with 11 bases separating them.

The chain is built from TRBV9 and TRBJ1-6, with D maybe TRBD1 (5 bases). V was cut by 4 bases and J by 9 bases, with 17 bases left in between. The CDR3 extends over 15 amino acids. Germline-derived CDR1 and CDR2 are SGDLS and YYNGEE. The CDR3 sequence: CASSPPGRAGSPLHF. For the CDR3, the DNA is TGTGCCAGCAGCCCACCGGGCAGGGCAGGTTCACCCCTCCACTTT.

CDR3 sequence reads: CASSRERNTEAFF. The DNA of the CDR3 is TGTGCCAGTAGTCGAGAAAGGAACACTGAAGCTTTCTTT. The chain combines TRBV19 with TRBJ1-1; no definite D call. The V end lost 5 bases, the J end lost 1 base, and 8 bases lay between the germline ends. The CDR3 contains 13 residues. Germline V gives CDR1 LNHDA, CDR2 SQIVND (reference sequence).

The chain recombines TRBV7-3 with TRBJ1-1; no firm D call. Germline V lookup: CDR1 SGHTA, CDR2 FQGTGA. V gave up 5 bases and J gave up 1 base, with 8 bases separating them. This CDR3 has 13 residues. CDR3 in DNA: TGTGCCAGCAGCGACGCGGGGAACACTGAAGCTTTCTTT. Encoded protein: CASSDAGNTEAFF.

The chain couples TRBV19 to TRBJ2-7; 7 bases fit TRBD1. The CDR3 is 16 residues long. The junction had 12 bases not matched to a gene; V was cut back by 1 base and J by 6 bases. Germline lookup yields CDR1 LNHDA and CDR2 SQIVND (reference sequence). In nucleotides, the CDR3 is TGTGCCAGTAGTATAGGAACAGGGGCACCTCCGGGCGAGCAGTACTTC. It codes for CASSIGTGAPPGEQYF.

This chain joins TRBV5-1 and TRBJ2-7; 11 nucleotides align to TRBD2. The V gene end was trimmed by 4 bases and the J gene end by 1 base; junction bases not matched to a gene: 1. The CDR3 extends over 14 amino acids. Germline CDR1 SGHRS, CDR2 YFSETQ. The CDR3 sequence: CASSRTSGSYEQYF. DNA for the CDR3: TGCGCCAGCAGCCGGACTAGCGGGTCCTACGAGCAGTACTTC.

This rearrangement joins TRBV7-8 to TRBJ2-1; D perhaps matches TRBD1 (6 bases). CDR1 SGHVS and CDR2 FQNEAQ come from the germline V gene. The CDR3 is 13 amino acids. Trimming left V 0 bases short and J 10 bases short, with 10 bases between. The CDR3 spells CASSLAGGHEQFF. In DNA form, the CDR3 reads TGTGCCAGCAGCTTAGCTGGGGGACACGAGCAGTTCTTC.

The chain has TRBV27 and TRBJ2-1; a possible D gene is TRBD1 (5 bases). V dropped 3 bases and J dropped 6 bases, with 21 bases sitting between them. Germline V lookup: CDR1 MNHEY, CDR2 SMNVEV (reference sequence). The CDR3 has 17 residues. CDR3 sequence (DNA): TGTGCCAGCAGTTTCTCATCGTCGTTCTGGGGCGGCAATGAGCAGTTCTTC. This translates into CASSFSSSFWGGNEQFF.

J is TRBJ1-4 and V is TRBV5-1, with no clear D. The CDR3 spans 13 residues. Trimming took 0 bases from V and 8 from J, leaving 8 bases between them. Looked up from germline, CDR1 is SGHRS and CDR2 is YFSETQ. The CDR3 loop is CASSLVPGEKLFF. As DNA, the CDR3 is TGCGCCAGCAGCTTGGTTCCGGGGGAAAAACTGTTTTTT.

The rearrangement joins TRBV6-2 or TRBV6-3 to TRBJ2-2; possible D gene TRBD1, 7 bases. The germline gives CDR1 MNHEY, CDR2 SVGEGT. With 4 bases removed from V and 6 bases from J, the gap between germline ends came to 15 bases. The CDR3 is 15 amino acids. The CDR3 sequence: CASSSGGQGAGELFF. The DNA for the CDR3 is TGTGCCAGCAGTTCAGGGGGGCAGGGAGCCGGGGAGCTGTTTTTT.

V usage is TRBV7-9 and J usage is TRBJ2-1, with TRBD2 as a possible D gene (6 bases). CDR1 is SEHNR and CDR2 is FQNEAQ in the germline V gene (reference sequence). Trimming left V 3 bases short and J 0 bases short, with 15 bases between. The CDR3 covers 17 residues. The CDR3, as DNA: TGTGCCAGCAGCTTCCTGGGACTCAAAAGCTCCTACAATGAGCAGTTCTTC. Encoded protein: CASSFLGLKSSYNEQFF. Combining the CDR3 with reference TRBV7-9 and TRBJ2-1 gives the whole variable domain DTGVSQNPRHKITKRGQNVTFRCDPISEHNRLYWYRQTLGQGPEFLTYFQNEAQLEKSRLLSDRFSAERPKGSFSTLEIQRTEQGDSAMYLCASSFLGLKSSYNEQFFGPGTRLTVL.